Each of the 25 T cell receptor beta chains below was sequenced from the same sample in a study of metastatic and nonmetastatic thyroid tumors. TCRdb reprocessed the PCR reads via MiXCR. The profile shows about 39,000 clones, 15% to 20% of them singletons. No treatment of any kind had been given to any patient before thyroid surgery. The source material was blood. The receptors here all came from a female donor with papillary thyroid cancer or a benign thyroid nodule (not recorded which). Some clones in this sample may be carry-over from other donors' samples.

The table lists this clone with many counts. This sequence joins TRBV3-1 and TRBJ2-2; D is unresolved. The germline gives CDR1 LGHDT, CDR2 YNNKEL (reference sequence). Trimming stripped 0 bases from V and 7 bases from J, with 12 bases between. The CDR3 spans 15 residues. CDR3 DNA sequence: TGTGCCAGCAGCCAAGATTCGCACATCATCGGGGAGCTGTTTTTT. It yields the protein CASSQDSHIIGELFF.

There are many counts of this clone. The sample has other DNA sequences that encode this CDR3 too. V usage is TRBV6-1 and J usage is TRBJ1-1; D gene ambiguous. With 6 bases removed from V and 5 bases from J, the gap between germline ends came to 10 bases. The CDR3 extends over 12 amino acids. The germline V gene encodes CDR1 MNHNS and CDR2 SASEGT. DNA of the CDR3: TGTGCCAGCAGCGTCGGTGTTACTGAAGCTTTCTTT. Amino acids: CASSVGVTEAFF.

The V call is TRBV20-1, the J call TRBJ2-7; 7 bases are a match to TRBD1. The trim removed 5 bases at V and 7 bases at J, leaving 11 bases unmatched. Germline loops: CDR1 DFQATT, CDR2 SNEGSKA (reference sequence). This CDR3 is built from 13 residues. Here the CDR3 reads CSAWGEGAGEQYF. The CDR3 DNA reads TGCAGTGCTTGGGGAGAGGGGGCTGGGGAGCAGTACTTC.

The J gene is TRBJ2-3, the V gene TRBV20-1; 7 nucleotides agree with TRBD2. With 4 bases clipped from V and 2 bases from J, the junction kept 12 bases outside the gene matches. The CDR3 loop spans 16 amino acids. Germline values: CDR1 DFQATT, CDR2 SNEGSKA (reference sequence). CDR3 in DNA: TGCAGTGCTATAGATACCGGGACTACCCCCACAGATACGCAGTATTTT. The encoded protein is CSAIDTGTTPTDTQYF.

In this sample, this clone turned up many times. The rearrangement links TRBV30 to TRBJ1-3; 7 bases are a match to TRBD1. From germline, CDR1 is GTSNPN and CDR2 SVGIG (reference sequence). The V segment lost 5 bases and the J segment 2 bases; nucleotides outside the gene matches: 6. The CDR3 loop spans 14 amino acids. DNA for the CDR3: TGTGCCTGGGGGCTTACAGGGGCTGGAAACACCATATATTTT. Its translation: CAWGLTGAGNTIYF.

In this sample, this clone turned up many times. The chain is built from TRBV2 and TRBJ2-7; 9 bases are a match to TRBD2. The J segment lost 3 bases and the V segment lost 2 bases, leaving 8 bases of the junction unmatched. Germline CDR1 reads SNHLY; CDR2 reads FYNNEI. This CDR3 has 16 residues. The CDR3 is CASSENPSGNNYEQYF. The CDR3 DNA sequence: TGTGCCAGCAGTGAAAACCCTAGCGGGAACAACTACGAGCAGTACTTC.

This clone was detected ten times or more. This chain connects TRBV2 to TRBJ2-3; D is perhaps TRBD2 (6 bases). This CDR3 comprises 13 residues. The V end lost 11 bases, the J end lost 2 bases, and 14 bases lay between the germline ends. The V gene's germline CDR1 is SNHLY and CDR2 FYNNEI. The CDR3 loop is CASEGRDTDTQYF. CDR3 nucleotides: TGTGCCTCGGAGGGCCGAGACACAGATACGCAGTATTTT.

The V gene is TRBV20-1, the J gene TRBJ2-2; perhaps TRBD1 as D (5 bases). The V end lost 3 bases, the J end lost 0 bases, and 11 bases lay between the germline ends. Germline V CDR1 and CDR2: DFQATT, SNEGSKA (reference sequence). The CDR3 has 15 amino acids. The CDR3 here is CSASRQGANTGELFF. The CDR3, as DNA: TGCAGTGCTAGTCGGCAGGGCGCGAACACCGGGGAGCTGTTTTTT.

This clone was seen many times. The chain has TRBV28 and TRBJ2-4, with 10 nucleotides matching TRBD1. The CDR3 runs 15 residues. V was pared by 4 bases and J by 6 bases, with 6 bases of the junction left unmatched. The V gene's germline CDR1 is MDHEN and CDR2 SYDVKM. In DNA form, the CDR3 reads TGTGCCAGCAGTTCGGACAGGGGGGCGATAAACATTCAGTACTTC. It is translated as CASSSDRGAINIQYF.

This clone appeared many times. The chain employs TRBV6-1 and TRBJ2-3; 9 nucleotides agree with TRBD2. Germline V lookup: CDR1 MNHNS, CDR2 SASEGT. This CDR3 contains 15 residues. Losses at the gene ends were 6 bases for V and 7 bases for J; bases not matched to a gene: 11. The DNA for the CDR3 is TGTGCCAGCAGCCAAGGTAGCGGGAGTGTGTATACGCAGTATTTT. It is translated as CASSQGSGSVYTQYF.

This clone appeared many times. The CDR3, as DNA: TGTGCCAGCAGTGAGGGGGCAGAACAAGAGACCCAGTACTTC. As protein: CASSEGAEQETQYF. V is TRBV25-1 and J is TRBJ2-5; D possibly corresponds to TRBD1 (6 bases). Germline V gives CDR1 MGHDK, CDR2 SYGVNS. The CDR3 has 14 amino acids. The V and J ends lost 3 bases and 2 bases respectively, with 10 bases between them. Filled out from reference TRBV25-1 and TRBJ2-5, the complete variable domain reads EADIYQTPRYLVIGTGKKITLECSQTMGHDKMYWYQQDPGMELHLIHYSYGVNSTEKGDLSSESTVSRIRTEHFPLTLESARPSHTSQYLCASSEGAEQETQYFGPGTRLLVL.

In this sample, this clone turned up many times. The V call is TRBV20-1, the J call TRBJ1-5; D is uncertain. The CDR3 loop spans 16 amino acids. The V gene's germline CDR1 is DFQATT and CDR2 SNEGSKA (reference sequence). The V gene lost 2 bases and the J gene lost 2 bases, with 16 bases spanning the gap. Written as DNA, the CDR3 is TGCAGTGCTAGATCGTCAGGTCGATGGGGCAATCAGCCCCAGCATTTT. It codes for CSARSSGRWGNQPQHF.

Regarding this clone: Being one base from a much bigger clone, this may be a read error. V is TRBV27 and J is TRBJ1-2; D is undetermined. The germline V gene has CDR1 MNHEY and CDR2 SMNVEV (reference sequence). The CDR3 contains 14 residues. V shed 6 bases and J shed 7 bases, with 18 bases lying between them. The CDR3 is CASSFEGGGGGYTF. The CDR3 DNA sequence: TGTGCCAGCAGCTTTGAAGGTGGTGGTGGTGGCTACACCTTC.

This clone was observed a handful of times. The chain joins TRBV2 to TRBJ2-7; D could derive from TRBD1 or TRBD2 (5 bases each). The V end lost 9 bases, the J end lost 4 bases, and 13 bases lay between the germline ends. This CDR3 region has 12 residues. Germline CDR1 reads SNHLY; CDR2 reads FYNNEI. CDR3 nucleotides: TGTGCCAGACGGGACCAAAGATACGAGCAGTACTTC. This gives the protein CARRDQRYEQYF. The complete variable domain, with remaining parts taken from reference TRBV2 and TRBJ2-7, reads EPEVTQTPSHQVTQMGQEVILRCVPISNHLYFYWYRQILGQKVEFLVSFYNNEISEKSEIFDDQFSVERPDGSNFTLKIRSTKLEDSAMYFCARRDQRYEQYFGPGTRLTVT.

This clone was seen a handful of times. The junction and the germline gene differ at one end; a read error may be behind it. The CDR3 DNA reads TGTGCCAGCAGCCGATACAGTACTGGGGCCAACGTCCTTACTTTC. This sequence encodes CASSRYSTGANVLTF. The rearrangement joins TRBV12-3 or TRBV12-4 to TRBJ2-6, with D maybe TRBD1 (5 bases). CDR3 length: 15 residues.

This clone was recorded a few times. The CDR3: CASSPPRVSYQETQYF. The CDR3 region has the DNA TGTGCCAGCAGTCCCCCCAGGGTATCTTACCAAGAGACCCAGTACTTC. This chain joins TRBV12-3 or TRBV12-4 and TRBJ2-5; D is possibly TRBD1 (5 bases). V was pared by 5 bases and J by 0 bases, with 16 bases between. The CDR3 contains 16 residues.

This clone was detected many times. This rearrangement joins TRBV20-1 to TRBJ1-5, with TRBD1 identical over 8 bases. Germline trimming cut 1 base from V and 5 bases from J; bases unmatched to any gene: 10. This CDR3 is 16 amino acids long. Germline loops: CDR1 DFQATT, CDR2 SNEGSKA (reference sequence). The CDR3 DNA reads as TGCAGTGCTAGAGTGGGGCCCAGGGGGCCCGATCAGCCCCAGCATTTT. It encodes CSARVGPRGPDQPQHF.

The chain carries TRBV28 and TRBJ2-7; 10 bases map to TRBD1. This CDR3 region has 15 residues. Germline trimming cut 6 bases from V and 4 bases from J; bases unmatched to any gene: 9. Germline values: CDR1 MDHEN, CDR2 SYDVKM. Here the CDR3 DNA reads TGTGCCAGCAGCTCCGGGACAGGGGTGTCGTACGAGCAGTACTTC. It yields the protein CASSSGTGVSYEQYF.

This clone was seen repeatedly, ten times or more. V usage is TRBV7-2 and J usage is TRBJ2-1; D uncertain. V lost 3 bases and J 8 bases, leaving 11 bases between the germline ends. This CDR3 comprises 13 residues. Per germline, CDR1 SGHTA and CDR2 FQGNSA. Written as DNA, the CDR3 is TGTGCCAGCAGCTTTTCTCCCGGACATGAGCAGTTCTTC. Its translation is CASSFSPGHEQFF.

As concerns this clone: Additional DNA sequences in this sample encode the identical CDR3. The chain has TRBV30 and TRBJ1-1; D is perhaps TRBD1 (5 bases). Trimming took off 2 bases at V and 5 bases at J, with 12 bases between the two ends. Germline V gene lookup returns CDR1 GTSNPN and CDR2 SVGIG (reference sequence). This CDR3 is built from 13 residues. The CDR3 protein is CAWSLGVGTEAFF. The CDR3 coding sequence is TGTGCCTGGAGTTTGGGGGTGGGTACTGAAGCTTTCTTT.

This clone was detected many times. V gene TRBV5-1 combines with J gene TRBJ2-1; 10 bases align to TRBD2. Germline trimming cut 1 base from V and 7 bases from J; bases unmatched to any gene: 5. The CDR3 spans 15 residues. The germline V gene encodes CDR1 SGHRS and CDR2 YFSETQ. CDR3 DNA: TGCGCCAGCAGCTTGCTAGCGGGAGAGAGTAATGAGCAGTTCTTC. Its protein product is CASSLLAGESNEQFF.

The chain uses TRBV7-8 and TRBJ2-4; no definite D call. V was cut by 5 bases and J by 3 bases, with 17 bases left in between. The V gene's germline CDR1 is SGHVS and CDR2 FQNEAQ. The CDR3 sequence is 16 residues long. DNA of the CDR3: TGTGCCAGCAGCCATAGATTACCTTCCGTCAAAAACATTCAGTACTTC. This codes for CASSHRLPSVKNIQYF.

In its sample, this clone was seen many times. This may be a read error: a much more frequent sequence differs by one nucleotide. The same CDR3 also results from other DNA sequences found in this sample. CDR3 sequence: CATMASGSRNEQFF. CDR3 nucleotide sequence: TGTGCCACCATGGCGAGCGGGAGTCGGAATGAGCAGTTCTTC. The chain carries TRBV24-1 and TRBJ2-1; 8 bases are a match to TRBD2. The CDR3 has 14 amino acids. Germline V gene data show CDR1 as KGHDR and CDR2 as SFDVKD. After removal of 8 bases from V and 7 bases from J, the junction contained 9 bases not matched to a gene.

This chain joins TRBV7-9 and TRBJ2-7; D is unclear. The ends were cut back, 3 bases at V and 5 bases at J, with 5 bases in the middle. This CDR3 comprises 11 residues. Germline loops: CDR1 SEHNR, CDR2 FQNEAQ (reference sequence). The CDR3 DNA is TGTGCCAGCAGCTTCGGCCACGAGCAGTACTTC. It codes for CASSFGHEQYF.

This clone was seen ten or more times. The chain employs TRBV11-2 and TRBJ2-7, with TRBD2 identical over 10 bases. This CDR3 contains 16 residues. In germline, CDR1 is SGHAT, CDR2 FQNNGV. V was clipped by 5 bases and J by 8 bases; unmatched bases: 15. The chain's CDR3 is CASSPAAGGPRGQQYF. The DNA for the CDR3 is TGTGCCAGCAGCCCCGCAGCGGGAGGGCCTCGTGGGCAGCAGTACTTC.